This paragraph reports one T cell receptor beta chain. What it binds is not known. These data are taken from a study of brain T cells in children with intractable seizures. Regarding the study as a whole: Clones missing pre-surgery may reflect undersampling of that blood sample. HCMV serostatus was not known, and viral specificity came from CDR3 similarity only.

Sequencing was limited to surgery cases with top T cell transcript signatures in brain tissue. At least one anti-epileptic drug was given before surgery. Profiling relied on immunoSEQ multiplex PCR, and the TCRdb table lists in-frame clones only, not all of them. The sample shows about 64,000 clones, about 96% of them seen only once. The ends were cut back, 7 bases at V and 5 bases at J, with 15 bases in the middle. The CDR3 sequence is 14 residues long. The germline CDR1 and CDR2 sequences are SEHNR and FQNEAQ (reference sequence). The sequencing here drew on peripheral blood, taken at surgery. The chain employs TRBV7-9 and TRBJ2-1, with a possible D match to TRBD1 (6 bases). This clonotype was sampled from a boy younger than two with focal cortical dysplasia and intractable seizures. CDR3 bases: TGTGCCAGCATGCAACAGGGTACACACAATGAGCAGTTCTTC. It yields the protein CASMQQGTHNEQFF.